This note documents a single T cell receptor beta chain sequence. Its antigen is unidentified. A read error may produce the germline difference seen at one junction end. The data belong to a study of blood T cells in healthy people across ages. General study points: Conclusively comparing naive with antigen-experienced cells was impossible with unsorted PBMCs.

The use of a sample-barcoded 5' primer and a J-beta primer mix characterized a second PCR of roughly 7 to 11 cycles. In TCRdb, the 5' RACE reads were re-called with MiXCR into one record per CDR3 protein. The data hold roughly 560,000 distinct CDR3 sequences, with around 24% observed a single time. The CDR3 totals 13 residues. Germline V lookup: CDR1 LGHDT, CDR2 YNNKEL (reference sequence). The same sample was also studied in work on T cells of mothers and their children. From that second work: Thymic selection molds TCR recombination output in a comparable way in related and unrelated pairs. The authors identified no persistent microchimeric T cell clones.

The sequenced sample was blood. The TCR sequence derives from a boy aged 10-17 years in good health. This chain connects TRBV3-1 to TRBJ2-5; D is uncertain. CDR3 protein: CASSQDRQGTQYF. In nucleotides, the CDR3 is TGTGCCAGCAGCCAAGATCGACAAGGGACCCAGTACTTC.